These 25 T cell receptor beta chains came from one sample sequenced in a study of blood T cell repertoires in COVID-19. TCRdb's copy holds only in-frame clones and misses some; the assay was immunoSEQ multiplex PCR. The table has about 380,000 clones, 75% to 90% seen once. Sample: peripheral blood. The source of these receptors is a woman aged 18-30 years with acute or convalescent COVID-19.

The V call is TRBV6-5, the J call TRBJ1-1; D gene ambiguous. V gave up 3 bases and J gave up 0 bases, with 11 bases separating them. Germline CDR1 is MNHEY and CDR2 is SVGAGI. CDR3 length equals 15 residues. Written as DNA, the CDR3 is TGTGCCAGCAGTTATTCGGGGAGGATGAACACTGAAGCTTTCTTT. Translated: CASSYSGRMNTEAFF.

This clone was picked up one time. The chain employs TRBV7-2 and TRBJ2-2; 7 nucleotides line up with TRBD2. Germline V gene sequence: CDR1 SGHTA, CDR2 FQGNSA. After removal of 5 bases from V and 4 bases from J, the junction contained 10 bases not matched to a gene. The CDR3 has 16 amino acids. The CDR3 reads CASSPPGGRVTGELFF. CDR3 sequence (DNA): TGTGCCAGCAGCCCCCCCGGCGGGAGAGTCACCGGGGAGCTGTTTTTT.

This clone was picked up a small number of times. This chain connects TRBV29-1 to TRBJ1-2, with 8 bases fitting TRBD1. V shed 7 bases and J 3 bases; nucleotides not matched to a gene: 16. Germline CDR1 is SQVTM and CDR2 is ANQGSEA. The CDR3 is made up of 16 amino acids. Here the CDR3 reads CSATPQGQGLHYGYTF. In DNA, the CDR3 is TGCAGCGCTACACCCCAAGGACAGGGTCTTCACTATGGCTACACCTTC.

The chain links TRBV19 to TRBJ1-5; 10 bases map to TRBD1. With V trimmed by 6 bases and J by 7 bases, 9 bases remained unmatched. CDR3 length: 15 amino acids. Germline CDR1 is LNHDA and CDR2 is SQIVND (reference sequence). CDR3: CASSPGQGIGQPQHF. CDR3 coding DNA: TGTGCCAGTAGCCCGGGACAGGGGATCGGCCAGCCCCAGCATTTT.

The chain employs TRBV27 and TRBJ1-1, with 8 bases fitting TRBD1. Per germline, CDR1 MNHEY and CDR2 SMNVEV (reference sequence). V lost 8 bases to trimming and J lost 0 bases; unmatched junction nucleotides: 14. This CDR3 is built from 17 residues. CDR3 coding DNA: TGTGCCAGCGGAGCGACTATCAGGGGGCGCATGAACACTGAAGCTTTCTTT. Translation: CASGATIRGRMNTEAFF.

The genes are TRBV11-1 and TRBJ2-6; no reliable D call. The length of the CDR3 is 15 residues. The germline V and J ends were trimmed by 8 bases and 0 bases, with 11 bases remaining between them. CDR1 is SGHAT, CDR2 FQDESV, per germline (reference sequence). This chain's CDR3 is CASRGKNSGANVLTF. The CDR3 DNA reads TGTGCCAGCCGCGGAAAGAACTCTGGGGCCAACGTCCTGACTTTC.

CDR3 residues: CASSYFAYEQYF. The CDR3 nucleotides read TGTGCCAGCAGTTACTTCGCCTACGAGCAGTACTTC. The gene calls are TRBV6-5 and TRBJ2-7; D not resolved. The CDR3 totals 12 residues. Germline assignment: CDR1 MNHEY and CDR2 SVGAGI. The germline V and J ends were trimmed by 1 base and 2 bases, with 3 bases remaining between them.

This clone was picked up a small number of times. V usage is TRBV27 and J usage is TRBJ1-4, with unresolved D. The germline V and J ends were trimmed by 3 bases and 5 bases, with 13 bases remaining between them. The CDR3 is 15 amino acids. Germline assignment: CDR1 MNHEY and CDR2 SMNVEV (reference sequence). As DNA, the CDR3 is TGTGCCAGCAGTTTTCACGGGATCGGCAATGAAAAACTGTTTTTT. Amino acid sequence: CASSFHGIGNEKLFF.

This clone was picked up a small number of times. The CDR3 spells CASSHFSGELFF. In DNA, the CDR3 is TGTGCCAGCAGCCATTTCTCTGGGGAGCTGTTTTTT. This sequence joins TRBV3-1 (or the pseudogene TRBV3-2) and TRBJ2-2; D not resolved. The germline V and J ends were trimmed by 3 bases and 8 bases, with 7 bases remaining between them. Germline V CDR1 and CDR2: LGHDT, YNNKEL (reference sequence). This CDR3 is 12 amino acids long.

CDR3 region: CASRQGTGDTGELFF. The CDR3 bases are TGTGCCAGTAGGCAAGGGACAGGCGATACCGGGGAGCTGTTTTTT. The V gene is TRBV19, the J gene TRBJ2-2; 8 bases match TRBD1. J was trimmed by 5 bases and V by 6 bases; bases with no gene match: 8. Germline values: CDR1 LNHDA, CDR2 SQIVND (reference sequence). CDR3 length: 15 amino acids.

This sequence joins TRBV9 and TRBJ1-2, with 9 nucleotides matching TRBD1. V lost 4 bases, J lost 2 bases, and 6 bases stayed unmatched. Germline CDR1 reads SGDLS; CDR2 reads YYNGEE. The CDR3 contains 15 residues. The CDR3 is CASSMLQGANYGYTF. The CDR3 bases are TGTGCCAGCAGCATGCTACAGGGGGCCAACTATGGCTACACCTTC.

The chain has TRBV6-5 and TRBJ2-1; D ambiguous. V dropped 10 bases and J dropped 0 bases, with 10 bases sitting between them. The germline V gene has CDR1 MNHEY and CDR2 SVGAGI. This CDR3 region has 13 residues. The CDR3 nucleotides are TGTGCCACCTCTCCTAGCTCCTACAATGAGCAGTTCTTC. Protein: CATSPSSYNEQFF.

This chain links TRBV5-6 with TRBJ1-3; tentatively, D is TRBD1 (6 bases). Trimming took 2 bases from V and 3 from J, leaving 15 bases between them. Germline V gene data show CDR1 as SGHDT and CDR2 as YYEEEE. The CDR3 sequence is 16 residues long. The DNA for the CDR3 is TGTGCCAGCAGCTTTCGACAGGTTAGCTTTGGAAACACCATATATTTT. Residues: CASSFRQVSFGNTIYF.

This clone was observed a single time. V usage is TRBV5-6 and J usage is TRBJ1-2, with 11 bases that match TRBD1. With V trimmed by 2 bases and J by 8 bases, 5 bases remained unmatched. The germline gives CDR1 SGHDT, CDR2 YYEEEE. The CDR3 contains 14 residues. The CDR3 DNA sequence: TGTGCCAGCAGCTTACAAGGGACAGGGGGAGGCTACACCTTC. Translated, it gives CASSLQGTGGGYTF.

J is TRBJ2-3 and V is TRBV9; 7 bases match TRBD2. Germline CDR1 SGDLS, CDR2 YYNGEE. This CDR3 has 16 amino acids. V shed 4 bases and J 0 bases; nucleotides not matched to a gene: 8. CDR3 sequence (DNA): TGTGCCAGCAGCCCGGGAGGAACACCTAGCACAGATACGCAGTATTTT. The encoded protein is CASSPGGTPSTDTQYF.

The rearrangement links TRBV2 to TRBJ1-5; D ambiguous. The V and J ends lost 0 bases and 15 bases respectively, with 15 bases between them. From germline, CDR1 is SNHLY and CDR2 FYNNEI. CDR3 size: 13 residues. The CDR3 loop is CASSEALRLFLHF. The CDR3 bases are TGTGCCAGCAGTGAAGCGCTTCGACTTTTTTTGCATTTT.

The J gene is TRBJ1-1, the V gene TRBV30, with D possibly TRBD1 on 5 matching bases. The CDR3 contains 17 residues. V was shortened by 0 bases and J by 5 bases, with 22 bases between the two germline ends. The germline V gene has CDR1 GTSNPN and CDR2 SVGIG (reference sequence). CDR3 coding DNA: TGTGCCTGGAGTGTACCGATCCCCGCAGGGTTATTTACTGAAGCTTTCTTT. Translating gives CAWSVPIPAGLFTEAFF.

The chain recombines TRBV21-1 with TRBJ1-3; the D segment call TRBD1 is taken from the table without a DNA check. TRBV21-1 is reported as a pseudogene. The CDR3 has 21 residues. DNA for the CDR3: TGTGCCAGCAGCAAAAGGTGGAGGGGACAGGGAACTCATAGCTCTGGAAACACCATATATTTT. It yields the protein CASSKRWRGQGTHSSGNTIYF.

The CDR3 is CASSPAEELSNQPQHF. The CDR3 DNA reads as TGTGCCAGCAGTCCCGCCGAGGAGTTGAGCAATCAGCCCCAGCATTTT. The chain has TRBV27 and TRBJ1-5, with unresolved D. This CDR3 spans 16 amino acids. Germline V gene lookup returns CDR1 MNHEY and CDR2 SMNVEV (reference sequence). The V gene lost 5 bases and the J gene lost 1 base, with 15 bases spanning the gap.

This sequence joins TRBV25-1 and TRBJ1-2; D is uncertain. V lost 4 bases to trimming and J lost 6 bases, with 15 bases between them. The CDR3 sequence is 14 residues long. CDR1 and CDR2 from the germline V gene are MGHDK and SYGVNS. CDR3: CASSASLGSDGYTF. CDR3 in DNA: TGTGCCAGCAGTGCCTCGTTGGGTAGCGATGGCTACACCTTC.

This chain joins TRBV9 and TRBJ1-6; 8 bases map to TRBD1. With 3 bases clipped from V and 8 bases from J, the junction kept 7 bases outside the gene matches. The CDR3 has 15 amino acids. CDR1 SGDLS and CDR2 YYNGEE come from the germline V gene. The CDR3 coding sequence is TGTGCCAGCAGCGACACGGACAGGGTATATTCACCCCTCCACTTT. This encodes CASSDTDRVYSPLHF. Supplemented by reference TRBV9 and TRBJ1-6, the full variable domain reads DSGVTQTPKHLITATGQRVTLRCSPRSGDLSVYWYQQSLDQGLQFLIQYYNGEERAKGNILERFSAQQFPDLHSELNLSSLELGDSALYFCASSDTDRVYSPLHFGNGTRLTVT.

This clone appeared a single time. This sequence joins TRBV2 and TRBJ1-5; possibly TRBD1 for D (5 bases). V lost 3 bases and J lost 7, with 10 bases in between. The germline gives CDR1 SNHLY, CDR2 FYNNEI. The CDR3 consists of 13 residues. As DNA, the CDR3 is TGTGCCAGCAGTGACAGGGTGGGCCAGCCCCAGCATTTT. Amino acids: CASSDRVGQPQHF.

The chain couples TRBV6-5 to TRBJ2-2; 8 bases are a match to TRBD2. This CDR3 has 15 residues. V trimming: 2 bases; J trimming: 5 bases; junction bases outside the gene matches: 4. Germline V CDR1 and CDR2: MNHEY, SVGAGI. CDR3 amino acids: CASSYTRGETGELFF. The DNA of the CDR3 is TGTGCCAGCAGTTACACGCGGGGGGAGACCGGGGAGCTGTTTTTT.

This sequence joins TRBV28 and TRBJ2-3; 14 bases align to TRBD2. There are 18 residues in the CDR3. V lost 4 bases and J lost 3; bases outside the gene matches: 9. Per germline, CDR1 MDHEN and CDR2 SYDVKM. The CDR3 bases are TGTGCCAGCAGTTCGACGCTAAGGACTAGCGGGAGGACAGATACGCAGTATTTT. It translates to CASSSTLRTSGRTDTQYF.

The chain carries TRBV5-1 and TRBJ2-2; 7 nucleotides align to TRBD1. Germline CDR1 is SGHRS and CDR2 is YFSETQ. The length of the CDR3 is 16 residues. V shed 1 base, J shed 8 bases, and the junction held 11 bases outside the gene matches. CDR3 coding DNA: TGCGCCAGCAGCTTGCAAGGGGGCGATGTGTTTGGGGAGCTGTTTTTT. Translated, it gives CASSLQGGDVFGELFF.